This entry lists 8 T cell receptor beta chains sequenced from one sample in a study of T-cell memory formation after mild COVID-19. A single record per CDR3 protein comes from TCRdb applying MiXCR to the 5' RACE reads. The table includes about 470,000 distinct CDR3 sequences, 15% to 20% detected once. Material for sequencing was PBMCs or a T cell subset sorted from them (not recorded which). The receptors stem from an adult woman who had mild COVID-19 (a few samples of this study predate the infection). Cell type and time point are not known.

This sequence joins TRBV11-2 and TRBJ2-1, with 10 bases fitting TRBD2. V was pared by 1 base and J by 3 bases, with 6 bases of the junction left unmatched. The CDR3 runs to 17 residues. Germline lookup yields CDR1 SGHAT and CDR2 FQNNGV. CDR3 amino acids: CASSLALAGVGYNEQFF. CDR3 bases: TGTGCCAGCAGCTTAGCCCTAGCGGGAGTTGGCTACAATGAGCAGTTCTTC. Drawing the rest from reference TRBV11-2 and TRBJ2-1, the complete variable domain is EAGVAQSPRYKIIEKRQSVAFWCNPISGHATLYWYQQILGQGPKLLIQFQNNGVVDDSQLPKDRFSAERLKGVDSTLKIQPAKLEDSAVYLCASSLALAGVGYNEQFFGPGTRLTVL.

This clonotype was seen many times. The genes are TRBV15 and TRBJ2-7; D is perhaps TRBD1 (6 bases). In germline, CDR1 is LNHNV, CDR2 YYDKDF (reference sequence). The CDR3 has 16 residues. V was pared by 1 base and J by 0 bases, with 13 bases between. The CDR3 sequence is CATSRASDRNSYEQYF. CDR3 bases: TGTGCCACCAGCAGAGCTTCCGACAGGAACTCCTACGAGCAGTACTTC.

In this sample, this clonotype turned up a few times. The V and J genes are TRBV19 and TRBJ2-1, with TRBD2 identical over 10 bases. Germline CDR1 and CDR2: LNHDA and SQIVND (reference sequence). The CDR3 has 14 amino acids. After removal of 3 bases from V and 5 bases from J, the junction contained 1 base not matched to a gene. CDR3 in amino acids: CASSMTSGHNEQFF. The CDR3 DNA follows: TGTGCCAGTAGTATGACTAGCGGGCACAATGAGCAGTTCTTC.

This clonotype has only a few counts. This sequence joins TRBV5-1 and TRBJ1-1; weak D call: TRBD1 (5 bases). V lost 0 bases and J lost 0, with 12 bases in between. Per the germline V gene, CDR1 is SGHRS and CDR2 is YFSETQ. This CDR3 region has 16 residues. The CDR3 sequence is CASSLGARGMNTEAFF. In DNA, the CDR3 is TGCGCCAGCAGCTTGGGGGCGAGGGGCATGAACACTGAAGCTTTCTTT.

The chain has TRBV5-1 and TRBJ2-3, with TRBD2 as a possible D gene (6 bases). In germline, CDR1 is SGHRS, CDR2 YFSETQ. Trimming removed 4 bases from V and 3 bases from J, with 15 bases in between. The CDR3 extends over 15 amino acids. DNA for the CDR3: TGCGCCAGCAGCCCCGGAGAGGCGGGGACAGATACGCAGTATTTT. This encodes CASSPGEAGTDTQYF.

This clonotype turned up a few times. The CDR3 spells CAISESDLEGELFF. In nucleotides, the CDR3 is TGTGCCATCAGTGAGTCAGACTTGGAGGGGGAGCTGTTTTTT. The chain links TRBV10-3 to TRBJ2-2; the D is unclear. The CDR3 is made up of 14 amino acids. Germline V CDR1 and CDR2: ENHRY, SYGVKD. The germline V and J ends were trimmed by 0 bases and 8 bases, with 10 bases remaining between them.

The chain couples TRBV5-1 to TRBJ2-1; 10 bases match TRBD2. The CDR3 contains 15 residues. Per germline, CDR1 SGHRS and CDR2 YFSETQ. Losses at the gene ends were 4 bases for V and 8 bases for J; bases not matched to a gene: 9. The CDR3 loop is CASSPNLAGVDEQFF. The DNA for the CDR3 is TGCGCCAGCAGCCCCAACCTAGCGGGGGTTGATGAGCAGTTCTTC.

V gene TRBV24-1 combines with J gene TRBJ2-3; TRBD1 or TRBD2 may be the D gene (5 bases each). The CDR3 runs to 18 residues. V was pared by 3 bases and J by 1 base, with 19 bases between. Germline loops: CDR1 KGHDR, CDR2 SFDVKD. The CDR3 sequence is CATSDPGRGAIGTDTQYF. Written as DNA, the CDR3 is TGTGCCACCAGTGATCCCGGCCGAGGGGCTATCGGCACAGATACGCAGTATTTT.